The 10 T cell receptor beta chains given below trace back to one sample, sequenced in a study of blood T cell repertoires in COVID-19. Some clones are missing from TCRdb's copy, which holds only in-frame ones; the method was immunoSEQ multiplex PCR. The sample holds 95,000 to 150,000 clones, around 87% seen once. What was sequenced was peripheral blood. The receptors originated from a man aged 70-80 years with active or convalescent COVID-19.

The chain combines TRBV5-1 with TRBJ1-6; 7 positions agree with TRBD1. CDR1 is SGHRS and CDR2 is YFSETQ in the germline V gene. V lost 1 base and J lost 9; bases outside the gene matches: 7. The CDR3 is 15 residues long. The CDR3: CASSLLGRGASPLHF. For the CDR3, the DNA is TGCGCCAGCAGCTTGTTGGGCAGGGGGGCTTCACCCCTCCACTTT.

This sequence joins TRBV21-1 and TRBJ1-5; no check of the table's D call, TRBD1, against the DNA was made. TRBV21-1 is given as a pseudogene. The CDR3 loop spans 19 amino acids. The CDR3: CAASGGTAKSWDSNQPQHF. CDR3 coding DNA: TGTGCCGCCAGCGGAGGGACAGCCAAGTCCTGGGATAGCAATCAGCCCCAGCATTTT.

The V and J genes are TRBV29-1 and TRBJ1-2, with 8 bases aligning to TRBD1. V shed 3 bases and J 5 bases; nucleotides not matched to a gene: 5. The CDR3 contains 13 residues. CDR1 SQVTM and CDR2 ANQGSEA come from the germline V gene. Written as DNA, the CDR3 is TGCAGCGTTGAGGACAGGGCCCCGTATGGCTACACCTTC. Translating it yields CSVEDRAPYGYTF. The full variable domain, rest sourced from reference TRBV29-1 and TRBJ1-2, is SAVISQKPSRDICQRGTSLTIQCQVDSQVTMMFWYRQQPGQSLTLIATANQGSEATYESGFVIDKFPISRPNLTFSTLTVSNMSPEDSSIYLCSVEDRAPYGYTFGSGTRLTVV.

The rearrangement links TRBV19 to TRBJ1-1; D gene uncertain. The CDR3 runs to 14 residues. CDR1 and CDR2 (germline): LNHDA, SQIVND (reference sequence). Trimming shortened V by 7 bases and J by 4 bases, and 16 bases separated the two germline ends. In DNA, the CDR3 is TGTGCCAGTAAACACCCAACCGAGGGCACTGAAGCTTTCTTT. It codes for CASKHPTEGTEAFF.

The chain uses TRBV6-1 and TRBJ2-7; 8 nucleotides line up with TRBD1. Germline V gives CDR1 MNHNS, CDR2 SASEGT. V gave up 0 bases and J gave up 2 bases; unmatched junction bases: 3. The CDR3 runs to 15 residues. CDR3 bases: TGTGCCAGCAGTGAAGCCGGGACAGGAGCCTACGAGCAGTACTTC. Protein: CASSEAGTGAYEQYF.

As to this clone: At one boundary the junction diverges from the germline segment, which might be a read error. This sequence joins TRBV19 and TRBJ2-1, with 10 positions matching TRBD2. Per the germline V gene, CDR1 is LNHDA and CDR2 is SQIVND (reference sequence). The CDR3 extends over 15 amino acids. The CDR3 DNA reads TGTGCAAGTAAAGGGGGACTAGCGATATACAATGAGCAGTTCTTC. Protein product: CASKGGLAIYNEQFF.

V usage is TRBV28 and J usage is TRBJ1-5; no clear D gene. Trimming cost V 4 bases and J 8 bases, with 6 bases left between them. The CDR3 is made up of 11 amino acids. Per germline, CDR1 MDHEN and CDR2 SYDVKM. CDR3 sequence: CASSYGEPQHF. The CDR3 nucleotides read TGTGCCAGCAGTTACGGGGAGCCCCAGCATTTT.

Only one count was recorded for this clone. The CDR3 DNA follows: TGTGCCACCAGTGCCGGGAACTATGGCTACACCTTC. Translating it yields CATSAGNYGYTF. The chain combines TRBV24-1 with TRBJ1-2, with D uncertain. The CDR3 has 12 amino acids. CDR1 is KGHDR and CDR2 is SFDVKD in the germline V gene. V lost 5 bases and J lost 2, with 5 bases in between.

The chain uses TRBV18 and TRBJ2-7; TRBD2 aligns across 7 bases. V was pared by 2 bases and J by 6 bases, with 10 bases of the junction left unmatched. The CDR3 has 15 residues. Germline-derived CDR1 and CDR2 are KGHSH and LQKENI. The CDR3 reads CASSPTDGSGGEQYF. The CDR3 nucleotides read TGTGCCAGCTCACCAACTGACGGATCGGGGGGCGAGCAGTACTTC.

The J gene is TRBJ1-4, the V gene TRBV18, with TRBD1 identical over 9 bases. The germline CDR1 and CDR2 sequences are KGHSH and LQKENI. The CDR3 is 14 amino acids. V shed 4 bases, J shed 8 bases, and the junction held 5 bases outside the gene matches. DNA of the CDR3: TGTGCCAGCTCACGCGGACAGGGGCCCGAAAAACTGTTTTTT. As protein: CASSRGQGPEKLFF.